Here is one TCR beta chain with its context. Its specificity is unknown. TCRdb re-called the 5' RACE reads with MiXCR, one entry per CDR3 protein. There are about 690,000 distinct CDR3 sequences in the sample; 21% occur only once, and about 4.5% lies in the top ten. The CDR3 is made up of 15 amino acids. V lost 3 bases to trimming and J lost 4 bases, with 13 bases between them. Per germline, CDR1 SGHTA and CDR2 FQGNSA. This sample stems from a study of identical twins. Study outcomes and limitations: Out-of-frame TCR alpha sharing in monozygotic twins exceeded recombination model predictions. Fewer insertions characterized abundant cord blood beta clonotypes, whereas memory repertoires showed none. Excess low generation probability was seen in twin-shared out-of-frame alpha sequences.

This same sample was also part of a study on T cells expressing NK-cell markers.

Sequencing was done on a sample of PBMCs. The source is a woman between 18 and 29 years old in good health. The chain recombines TRBV7-2 with TRBJ2-1, with a tentative D call TRBD2 (6 bases). CDR3 bases: TGTGCCAGCAGCTTGGTTGGGACTTCATACAATGAGCAGTTCTTC. Protein product: CASSLVGTSYNEQFF.